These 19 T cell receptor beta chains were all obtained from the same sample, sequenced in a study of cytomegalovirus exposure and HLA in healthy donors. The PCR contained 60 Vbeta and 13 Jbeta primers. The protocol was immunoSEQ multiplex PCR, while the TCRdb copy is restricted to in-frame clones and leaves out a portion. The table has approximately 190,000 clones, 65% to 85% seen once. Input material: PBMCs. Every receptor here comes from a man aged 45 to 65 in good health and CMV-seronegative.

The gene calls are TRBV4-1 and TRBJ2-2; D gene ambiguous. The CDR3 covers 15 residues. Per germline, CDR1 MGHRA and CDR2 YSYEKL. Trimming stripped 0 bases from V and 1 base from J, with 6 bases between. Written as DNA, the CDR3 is TGCGCCAGCAGCCAAGAAGCAGGGAACACCGGGGAGCTGTTTTTT. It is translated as CASSQEAGNTGELFF.

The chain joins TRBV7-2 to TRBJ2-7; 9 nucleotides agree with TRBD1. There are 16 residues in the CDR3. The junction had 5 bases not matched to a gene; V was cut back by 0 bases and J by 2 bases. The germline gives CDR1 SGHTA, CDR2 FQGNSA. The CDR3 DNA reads TGTGCCAGCAGCTTAGCCGGGGGGACAGGGACCTACGAGCAGTACTTC. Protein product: CASSLAGGTGTYEQYF. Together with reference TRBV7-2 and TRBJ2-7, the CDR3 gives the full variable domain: GAGVSQSPSNKVTEKGKDVELRCDPISGHTALYWYRQSLGQGLEFLIYFQGNSAPDKSGLPSDRFSAERTGGSVSTLTIQRTQQEDSAVYLCASSLAGGTGTYEQYFGPGTRLTVT.

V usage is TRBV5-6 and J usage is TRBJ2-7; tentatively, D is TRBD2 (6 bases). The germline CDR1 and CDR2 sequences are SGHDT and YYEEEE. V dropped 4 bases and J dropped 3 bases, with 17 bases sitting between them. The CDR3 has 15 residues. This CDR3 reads CASSSLGGTYYEQYF. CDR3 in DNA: TGTGCCAGCAGCAGTTTAGGAGGGACGTACTACGAGCAGTACTTC.

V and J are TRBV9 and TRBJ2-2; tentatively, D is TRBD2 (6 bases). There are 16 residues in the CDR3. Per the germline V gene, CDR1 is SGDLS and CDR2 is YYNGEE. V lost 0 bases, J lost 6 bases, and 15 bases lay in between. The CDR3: CASSVEGLGGSGELFF. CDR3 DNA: TGTGCCAGCAGCGTAGAGGGACTGGGAGGATCCGGGGAGCTGTTTTTT.

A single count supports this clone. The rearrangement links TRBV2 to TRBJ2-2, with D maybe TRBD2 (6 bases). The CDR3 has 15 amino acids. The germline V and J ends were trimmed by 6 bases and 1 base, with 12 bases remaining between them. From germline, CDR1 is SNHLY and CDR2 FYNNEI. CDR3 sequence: CASRRGPRNTGELFF. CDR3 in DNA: TGTGCCAGCAGGCGGGGACCGAGGAACACCGGGGAGCTGTTTTTT.

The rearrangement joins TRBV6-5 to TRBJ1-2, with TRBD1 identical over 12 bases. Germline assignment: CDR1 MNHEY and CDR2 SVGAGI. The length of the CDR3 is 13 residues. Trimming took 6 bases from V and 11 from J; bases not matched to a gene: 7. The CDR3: CASRGGTGGAYTF. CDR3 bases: TGTGCCAGCAGGGGGGGGACAGGGGGCGCGTACACCTTC.

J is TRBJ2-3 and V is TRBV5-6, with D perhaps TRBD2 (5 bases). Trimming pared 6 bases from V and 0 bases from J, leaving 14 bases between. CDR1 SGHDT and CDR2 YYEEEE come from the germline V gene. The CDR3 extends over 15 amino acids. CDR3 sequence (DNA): TGTGCCAGCACCCCCGGGCGGACTAGCACAGATACGCAGTATTTT. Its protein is CASTPGRTSTDTQYF. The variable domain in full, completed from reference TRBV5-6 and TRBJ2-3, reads DAGVTQSPTHLIKTRGQQVTLRCSPKSGHDTVSWYQQALGQGPQFIFQYYEEEERQRGNFPDRFSGHQFPNYSSELNVNALLLGDSALYLCASTPGRTSTDTQYFGPGTRLTVL.

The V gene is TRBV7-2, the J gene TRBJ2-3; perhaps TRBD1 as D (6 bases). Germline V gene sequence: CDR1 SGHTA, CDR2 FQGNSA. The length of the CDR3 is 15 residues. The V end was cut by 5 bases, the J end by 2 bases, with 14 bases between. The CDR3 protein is CASSKDRIITDTQYF. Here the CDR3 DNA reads TGTGCCAGCAGCAAAGACAGGATAATCACAGATACGCAGTATTTT. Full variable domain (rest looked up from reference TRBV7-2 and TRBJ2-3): GAGVSQSPSNKVTEKGKDVELRCDPISGHTALYWYRQSLGQGLEFLIYFQGNSAPDKSGLPSDRFSAERTGGSVSTLTIQRTQQEDSAVYLCASSKDRIITDTQYFGPGTRLTVL.

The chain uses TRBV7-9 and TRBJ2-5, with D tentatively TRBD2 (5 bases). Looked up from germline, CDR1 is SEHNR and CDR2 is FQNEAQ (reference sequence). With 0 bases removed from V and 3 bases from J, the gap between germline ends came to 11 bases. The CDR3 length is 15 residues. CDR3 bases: TGTGCCAGCAGCTTAGCGCGGGTCGATAAAGAGACCCAGTACTTC. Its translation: CASSLARVDKETQYF. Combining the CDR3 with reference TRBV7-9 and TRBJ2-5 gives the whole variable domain DTGVSQNPRHKITKRGQNVTFRCDPISEHNRLYWYRQTLGQGPEFLTYFQNEAQLEKSRLLSDRFSAERPKGSFSTLEIQRTEQGDSAMYLCASSLARVDKETQYFGPGTRLLVL.

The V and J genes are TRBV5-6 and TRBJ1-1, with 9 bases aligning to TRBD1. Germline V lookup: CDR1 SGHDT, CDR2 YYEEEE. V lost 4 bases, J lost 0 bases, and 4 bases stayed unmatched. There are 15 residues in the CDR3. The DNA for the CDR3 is TGTGCCAGCAGCCCCGACAGGGGGTTGAACACTGAAGCTTTCTTT. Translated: CASSPDRGLNTEAFF.

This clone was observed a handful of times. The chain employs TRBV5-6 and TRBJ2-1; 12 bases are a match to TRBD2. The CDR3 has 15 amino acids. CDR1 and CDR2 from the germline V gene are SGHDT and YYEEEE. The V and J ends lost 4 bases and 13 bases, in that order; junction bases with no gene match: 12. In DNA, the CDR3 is TGTGCCAGCAGCGAAATTACTAGCGGGGGGAAAGTACAGTTCTTC. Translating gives CASSEITSGGKVQFF.

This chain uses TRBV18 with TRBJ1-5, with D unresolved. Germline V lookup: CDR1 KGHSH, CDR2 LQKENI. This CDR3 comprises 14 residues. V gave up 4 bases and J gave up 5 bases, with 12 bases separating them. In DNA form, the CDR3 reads TGTGCCAGCTCACGAGGGCGGTTGGATCAGCCCCAGCATTTT. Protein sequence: CASSRGRLDQPQHF.

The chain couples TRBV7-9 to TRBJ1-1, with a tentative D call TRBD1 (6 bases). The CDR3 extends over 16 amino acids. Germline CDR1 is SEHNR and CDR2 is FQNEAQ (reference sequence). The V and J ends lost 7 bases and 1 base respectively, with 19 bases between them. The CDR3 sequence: CASTPQRGAENTEAFF. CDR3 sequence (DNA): TGTGCCAGCACTCCTCAACGGGGGGCTGAGAACACTGAAGCTTTCTTT.

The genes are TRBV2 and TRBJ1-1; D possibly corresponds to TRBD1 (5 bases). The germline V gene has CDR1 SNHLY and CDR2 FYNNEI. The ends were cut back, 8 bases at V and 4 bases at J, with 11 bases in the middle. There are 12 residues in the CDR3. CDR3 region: CASGMGGTEAFF. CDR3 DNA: TGTGCCAGCGGTATGGGGGGCACTGAAGCTTTCTTT.

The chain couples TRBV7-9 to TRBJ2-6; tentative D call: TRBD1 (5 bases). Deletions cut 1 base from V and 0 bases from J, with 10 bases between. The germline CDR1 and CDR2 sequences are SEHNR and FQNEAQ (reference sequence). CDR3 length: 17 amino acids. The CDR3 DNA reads TGTGCCAGCAGCTTAGGAGCAGGGTTCTCTGGGGCCAACGTCCTGACTTTC. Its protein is CASSLGAGFSGANVLTF.

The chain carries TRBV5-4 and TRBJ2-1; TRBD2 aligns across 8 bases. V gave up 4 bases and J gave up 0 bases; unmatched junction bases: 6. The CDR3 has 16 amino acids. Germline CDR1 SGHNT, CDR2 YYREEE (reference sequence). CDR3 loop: CASSPGGPGSYNEQFF. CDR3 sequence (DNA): TGTGCCAGCAGCCCGGGGGGGCCCGGCTCCTACAATGAGCAGTTCTTC.

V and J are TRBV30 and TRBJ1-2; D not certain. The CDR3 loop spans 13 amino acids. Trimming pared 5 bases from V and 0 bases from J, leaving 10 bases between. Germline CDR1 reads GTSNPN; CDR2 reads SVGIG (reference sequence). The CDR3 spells CAWDRSTNYGYTF. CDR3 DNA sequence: TGTGCCTGGGATCGGAGTACTAACTATGGCTACACCTTC.

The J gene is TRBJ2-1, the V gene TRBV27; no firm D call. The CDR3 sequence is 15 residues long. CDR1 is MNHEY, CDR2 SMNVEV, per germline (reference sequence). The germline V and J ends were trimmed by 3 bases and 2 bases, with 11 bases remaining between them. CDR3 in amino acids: CASSLKTSTYNEQFF. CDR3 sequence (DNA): TGTGCCAGCAGTTTGAAGACATCGACCTACAATGAGCAGTTCTTC.

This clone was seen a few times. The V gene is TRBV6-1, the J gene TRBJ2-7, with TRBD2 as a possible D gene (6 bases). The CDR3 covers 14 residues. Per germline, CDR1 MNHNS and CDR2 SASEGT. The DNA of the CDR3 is TGTGCAGGAGGGGCAGCCGACGGAAGGTACGAGCAGTACTTC. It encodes CAGGAADGRYEQYF.